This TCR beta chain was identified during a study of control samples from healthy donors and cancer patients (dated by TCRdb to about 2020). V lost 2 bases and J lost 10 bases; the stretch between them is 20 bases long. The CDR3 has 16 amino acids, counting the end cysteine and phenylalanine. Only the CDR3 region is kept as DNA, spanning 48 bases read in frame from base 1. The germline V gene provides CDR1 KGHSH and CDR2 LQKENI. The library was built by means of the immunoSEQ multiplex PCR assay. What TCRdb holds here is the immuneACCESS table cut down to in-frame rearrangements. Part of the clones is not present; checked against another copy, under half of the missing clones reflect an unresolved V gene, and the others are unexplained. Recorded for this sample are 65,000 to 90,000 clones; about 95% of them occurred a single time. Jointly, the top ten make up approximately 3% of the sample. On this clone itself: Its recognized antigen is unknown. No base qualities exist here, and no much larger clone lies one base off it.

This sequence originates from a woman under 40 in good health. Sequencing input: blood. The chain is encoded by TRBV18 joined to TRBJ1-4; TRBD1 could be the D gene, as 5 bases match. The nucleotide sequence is TGTGCCAGCTCACCATACGAGGTCATTTCCGGGGGAAAACTGTTTTTT. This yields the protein CASSPYEVISGGKLFF. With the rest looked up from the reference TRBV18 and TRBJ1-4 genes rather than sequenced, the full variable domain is NAGVMQNPRHLVRRRGQEARLRCSPMKGHSHVYWYRQLPEEGLKFMVYLQKENIIDESGMPKERFSAEFPKEGPSILRIQQVVRGDSAAYFCASSPYEVISGGKLFFGSGTQLSVL.